Below are 7 T cell receptor beta chains sequenced from a single sample in a study of T cell repertoires in cytomegalovirus infection. For these receptors, no antigen is known. TCRdb re-analysed the reads in MiXCR, keeping a single row per CDR3 protein. This table holds about 770,000 distinct CDR3 sequences, roughly 29% found once. Sequenced material: cultured CD8+ T cells from PBMCs, taken from culture after CMV antigen stimulation. These receptors originate from a human donor in good health (CMV status not recorded). Some clones in this sample may be carry-over from other donors' samples.

In this sample, this clonotype turned up once. The chain employs TRBV7-4 and TRBJ1-2, with no clear D. Trimming took 5 bases from V and 7 from J, leaving 20 bases between them. This CDR3 region has 15 residues. Germline CDR1 reads SGHVT; CDR2 reads SQSDAQ. This chain's CDR3 is CASSPSFGDEGGYTF. In DNA, the CDR3 is TGTGCCAGCAGCCCCTCTTTTGGGGATGAGGGTGGCTACACCTTC.

The rearrangement uses TRBV7-9 and TRBJ1-2; 8 bases are a match to TRBD1. CDR1 and CDR2 (germline): SEHNR, FQNEAQ (reference sequence). This CDR3 has 16 residues. With 4 bases clipped from V and 4 bases from J, the junction kept 11 bases outside the gene matches. The CDR3 nucleotides are TGTGCCAGCAGCTCCCAGGGGGCCCCGGGGGGCTATGGCTACACCTTC. Translating gives CASSSQGAPGGYGYTF.

The CDR3 nucleotides are TGTGCCAGCAGCATTGGAGGTCGGGGTTATACGCAGTATTTT. Translated, it gives CASSIGGRGYTQYF. J is TRBJ2-3 and V is TRBV14, with a possible D match to TRBD2 (5 bases). The germline V and J ends were trimmed by 5 bases and 7 bases, with 16 bases remaining between them. Germline CDR1 reads SGHDN; CDR2 reads FVKESK. This CDR3 comprises 14 residues.

J is TRBJ2-1 and V is TRBV6-1; D remains ambiguous. This CDR3 spans 16 amino acids. Trimming stripped 2 bases from V and 3 bases from J, with 14 bases between. In germline, CDR1 is MNHNS, CDR2 SASEGT. This chain's CDR3 is CASSEIEQIRYNEQFF. DNA for the CDR3: TGTGCCAGCAGTGAAATTGAACAGATTCGCTACAATGAGCAGTTCTTC.

This clonotype was seen repeatedly, ten times or more. This chain joins TRBV7-2 and TRBJ1-6; the D is unclear. Germline values: CDR1 SGHTA, CDR2 FQGNSA. The CDR3 is 14 residues long. The V gene lost 1 base and the J gene lost 2 bases, with 3 bases spanning the gap. The CDR3 region has the DNA TGTGCCAGCAGCTTAGTCACCTATAATTCACCCCTCCACTTT. It codes for CASSLVTYNSPLHF.

The chain uses TRBV29-1 and TRBJ1-1; TRBD1 agrees at 7 bases. The length of the CDR3 is 16 residues. V lost 7 bases and J lost 5; bases outside the gene matches: 19. Per the germline V gene, CDR1 is SQVTM and CDR2 is ANQGSEA. For the CDR3, the DNA is TGCAGCGCCTTTTCCTACGACAGGGACGGTCGGACTGAAGCTTTCTTT. Protein product: CSAFSYDRDGRTEAFF. Combining the CDR3 with reference TRBV29-1 and TRBJ1-1 gives the whole variable domain SAVISQKPSRDICQRGTSLTIQCQVDSQVTMMFWYRQQPGQSLTLIATANQGSEATYESGFVIDKFPISRPNLTFSTLTVSNMSPEDSSIYLCSAFSYDRDGRTEAFFGQGTRLTVV.

In this sample, this clonotype turned up a few times. The V and J genes are TRBV5-1 and TRBJ2-3; 11 bases agree with TRBD1. V trimming: 3 bases; J trimming: 2 bases; junction bases outside the gene matches: 5. CDR1 is SGHRS, CDR2 YFSETQ, per germline. The CDR3 length is 16 residues. The CDR3 region has the DNA TGCGCCAGCAGCTCCGGACAGGGGGCGTACACAGATACGCAGTATTTT. Amino acid sequence: CASSSGQGAYTDTQYF.